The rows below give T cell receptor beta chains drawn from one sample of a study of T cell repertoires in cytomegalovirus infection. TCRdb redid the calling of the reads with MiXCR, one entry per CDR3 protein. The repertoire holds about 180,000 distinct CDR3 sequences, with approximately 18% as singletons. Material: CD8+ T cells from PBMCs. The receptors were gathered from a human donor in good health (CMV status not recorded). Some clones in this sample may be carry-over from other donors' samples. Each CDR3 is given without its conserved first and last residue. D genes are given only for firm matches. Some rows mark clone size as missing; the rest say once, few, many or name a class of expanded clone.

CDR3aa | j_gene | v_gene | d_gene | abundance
ASSYELAEPANTGELF | TRBJ2-2 | TRBV6-2/TRBV6-3 | TRBD2 | .
ASSPRREQGQPQH | TRBJ1-5 | TRBV19 | TRBD1 | .
AIREGNYGYT | TRBJ1-2 | TRBV10-3 | . | few
ASSLNTLYEQY | TRBJ2-7 | TRBV7-6 | . | few
AISGDGLSYEQY | TRBJ2-7 | TRBV10-3 | . | few
ASSLGQGLRNIQY | TRBJ2-4 | TRBV7-2 | . | few
ASRQDFGNQPQH | TRBJ1-5 | TRBV6-2/TRBV6-3 | . | few
ASSFQGVNTEAF | TRBJ1-1 | TRBV7-9 | TRBD1 | .
ARSPRGANVLT | TRBJ2-6 | TRBV6-2/TRBV6-3 | . | .
ASSLESGGSRETQY | TRBJ2-5 | TRBV7-2 | TRBD2 | .
ASSLRPQGSGNTIY | TRBJ1-3 | TRBV12-3/TRBV12-4 | . | .
ASSITSSYEQY | TRBJ2-7 | TRBV27 | . | few
SARDITESYEQY | TRBJ2-7 | TRBV20-1 | . | .
SVVVTGGHEQF | TRBJ2-1 | TRBV29-1 | TRBD1 | few
ASSYELRQY | TRBJ2-7 | TRBV6-2/TRBV6-3 | . | few
ASSSTGVNQPQH | TRBJ1-5 | TRBV28 | TRBD1 | few
ASSGQERYGYT | TRBJ1-2 | TRBV2 | . | few
ASKESTSYNEQF | TRBJ2-1 | TRBV19 | . | few
AISESWGEGMNTEAF | TRBJ1-1 | TRBV10-3 | . | few
ASSEVWGSESWEQF | TRBJ2-1 | TRBV25-1 | . | .
ASSDGGGVDGYT | TRBJ1-2 | TRBV2 | . | few
ASSYKQGRQPQH | TRBJ1-5 | TRBV7-2 | . | many
ASSLRGQKKNGELF | TRBJ2-2 | TRBV12-3/TRBV12-4 | . | few
ASSLPPSHEQF | TRBJ2-1 | TRBV7-6 | . | few
ASSPTENTGELF | TRBJ2-2 | TRBV4-1 | . | few
ATSGHSNVLT | TRBJ2-6 | TRBV24-1 | . | .
ASSLGLGANNEAF | TRBJ1-1 | TRBV7-8 | . | few
ASRSLLSFQNTEAF | TRBJ1-1 | TRBV6-2/TRBV6-3 | . | .
ASRILGESTEAF | TRBJ1-1 | TRBV12-3/TRBV12-4 | . | .
ASSQESGSDYGYT | TRBJ1-2 | TRBV3-1 | . | .
APGWVSGANVLT | TRBJ2-6 | TRBV7-2 | . | few
VSNLRGGTDTQY | TRBJ2-3 | TRBV6-9 | . | .
ASSPGGGSADTQY | TRBJ2-3 | TRBV7-6 | . | .
ASSLGPGKFNYGYT | TRBJ1-2 | TRBV7-9 | . | few
ASSNDRGGDTEAF | TRBJ1-1 | TRBV5-8 | TRBD1 | once
ASSEGGTTYNEQF | TRBJ2-1 | TRBV7-2 | . | few
ASSEDIYNSPLH | TRBJ1-6 | TRBV2 | . | .
ASSLAGSLRAYEQY | TRBJ2-7 | TRBV7-9 | . | .
SVQEGVHYGYT | TRBJ1-2 | TRBV29-1 | . | .
ASSEAMGEDTEAF | TRBJ1-1 | TRBV2 | . | .
ASSGTVGPEAF | TRBJ1-1 | TRBV9 | . | .
ASSYGTLYNEQF | TRBJ2-1 | TRBV7-6 | . | few
ASTPDLRDRGPRTEAF | TRBJ1-1 | TRBV27 | TRBD1 | .